This record covers a single T cell receptor beta chain. This clonotype was detected many times. Its antigen is still unknown. Base qualities are not recorded, but no much larger clone differs from it by a single base. The library relied on RT-PCR. TCRdb names Illumina HiSeq 2500 as the instrument used. The public reads were quality trimmed at Q25 with fastp and then assembled into clones with MiXCR by TCRdb, keeping productive beta chains. Rows with one shared CDR3 protein collapse into an entry with the most common genes and DNA. The sample profile shows 500,000 to 600,000 distinct CDR3 sequences; about 11% of them were found once. The top ten clonotypes cover roughly 10% of the sample. These data come from a study of response to subunit inactivated influenza vaccine (dated by TCRdb to between 2018 and 2020). The study in broad terms: Deep quantitative T cell receptor repertoire profiling was used in the study to track responses to a trivalent subunit inactivated influenza vaccine.

The research as a whole found: The authors proposed that each seasonal influenza vaccination may bring in only a limited number of new T cells.

The sample in question was PBMCs from blood, obtained on the day of vaccination. The source of this sequence is a man between 45 and 60 years old who received an inactivated influenza vaccine. Donor details come from another sample of the same person, matched by shared clones.

CDR3 protein: CASSLSPSGNEQFF. The nucleotide sequence reads TGTGCCAGCAGTTTGTCGCCTAGCGGGAATGAGCAGTTCTTC. The chain was built from TRBV28 and TRBJ2-1; 8 bases in the junction line up with TRBD2. CDR1 and CDR2 were assigned from the germline V gene as MDHEN and SYDVKM. There are 14 amino acids in the CDR3, from cysteine to phenylalanine inclusive. Here the CDR3 DNA is all that survives: 42 bases in frame from base 1. The germline V end is reduced by 3 bases and the J end by 7 bases; junction bases left unmatched: 5.